A single TCR beta chain is shown here with its context. Clones were read by immunoSEQ multiplex PCR, and TCRdb kept only the in-frame ones, dropping some. The sample consists of tens of thousands of clones, 80% to 90% of them appearing once. This sample is part of a study of blood T cell repertoires in COVID-19. The CDR3 runs 15 residues. This clonotype originated in a human donor in a cohort sampled during active COVID-19. The sequencing input was peripheral blood. V and J are TRBV21-1 and TRBJ1-2; TRBD1, the table's D call, was not compared with the DNA. TRBV21-1 has pseudogene status. As DNA, the CDR3 is TGTGCCAGCAGCAGTATCAGGGGTTTGTACAATGGCTACACCTTC. This gives the protein CASSSIRGLYNGYTF.